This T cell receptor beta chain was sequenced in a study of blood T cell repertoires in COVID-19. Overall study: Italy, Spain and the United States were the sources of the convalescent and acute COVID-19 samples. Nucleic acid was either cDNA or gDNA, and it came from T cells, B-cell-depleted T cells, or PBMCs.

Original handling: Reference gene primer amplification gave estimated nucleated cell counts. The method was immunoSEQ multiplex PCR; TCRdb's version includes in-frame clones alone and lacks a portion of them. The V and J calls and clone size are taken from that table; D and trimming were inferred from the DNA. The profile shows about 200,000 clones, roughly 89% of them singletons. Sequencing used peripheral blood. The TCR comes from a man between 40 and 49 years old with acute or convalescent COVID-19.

CDR3 protein: CASSSPRTGLKQETQYF. The CDR3 nucleotides are TGTGCCAGCAGTTCCCCCCGGACAGGGCTAAAACAAGAGACCCAGTACTTC. V is TRBV28 and J is TRBJ2-5, with 8 bases lining up with TRBD1. J gave up 2 bases and V 4 bases, and 12 bases lay outside the gene matches. The CDR3 extends over 17 amino acids. CDR1 and CDR2 (germline): MDHEN, SYDVKM.